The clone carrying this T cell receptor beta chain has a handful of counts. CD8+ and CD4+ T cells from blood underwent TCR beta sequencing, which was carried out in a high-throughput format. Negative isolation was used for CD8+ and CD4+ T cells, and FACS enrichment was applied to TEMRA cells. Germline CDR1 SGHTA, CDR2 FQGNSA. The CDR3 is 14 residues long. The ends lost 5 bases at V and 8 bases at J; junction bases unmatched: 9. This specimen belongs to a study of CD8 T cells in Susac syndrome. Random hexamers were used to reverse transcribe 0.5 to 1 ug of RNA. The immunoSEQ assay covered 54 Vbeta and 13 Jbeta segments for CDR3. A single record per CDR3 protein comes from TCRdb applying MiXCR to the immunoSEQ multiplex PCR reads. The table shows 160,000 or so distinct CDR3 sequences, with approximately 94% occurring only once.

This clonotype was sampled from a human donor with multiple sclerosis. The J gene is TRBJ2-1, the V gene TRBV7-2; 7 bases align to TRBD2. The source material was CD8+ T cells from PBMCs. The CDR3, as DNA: TGTGCCAGCAGCCAGGGAGGGGTGTCGGATGAGCAGTTCTTC. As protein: CASSQGGVSDEQFF.